This entry describes one TCR beta chain. Seattle's cohort entered during active infection and was followed longitudinally. The CDR3 is 13 amino acids. The germline CDR1 and CDR2 sequences are KGHDR and SFDVKD. Trimming removed 3 bases at V and 6 bases at J, with 8 bases between. The data were obtained in a study of blood T cell repertoires in COVID-19. The wider study: The United States, Italy and Spain provided the acute and convalescent COVID-19 samples. From T cells, B-cell-depleted T cells, or PBMCs came the material, which was cDNA or gDNA.

Authors' data handling: Scientists estimated how many nucleated cells there were by amplifying reference gene primers. Produced via immunoSEQ multiplex PCR; TCRdb's table is partial and in-frame only. The V and J calls and clone size were taken over from that table, and D and trimming were inferred from the DNA. The profile covers approximately 210,000 clones, with 86% appearing a single time and around 10% taken by the ten largest. The chain combines TRBV24-1 with TRBJ2-1, with TRBD1 as a possible D gene (5 bases). The receptor was derived from a man aged 50 or older with COVID-19, enrolled during active disease. Material: peripheral blood. The CDR3, as DNA: TGTGCCACCAGTGATACAGGAATCAATGAGCAGTTCTTC. Translated: CATSDTGINEQFF.